These 20 T cell receptor beta chains came from one sample sequenced in a study of T cell repertoires in cytomegalovirus infection. Each CDR3 protein gets one entry after TCRdb re-called the reads with MiXCR. The sample holds about 250,000 distinct CDR3 sequences, approximately 15% seen once. Source material: CD8+ T cells from PBMCs. The receptors originated from a human donor in good health (CMV status not recorded). Some clones in this sample may be carry-over from other donors' samples.

In this sample, this clonotype turned up a few times. This chain connects TRBV19 to TRBJ2-7; maybe TRBD1 (5 bases). Germline values: CDR1 LNHDA, CDR2 SQIVND (reference sequence). The germline V and J ends were trimmed by 3 bases and 5 bases, with 11 bases remaining between them. This CDR3 region has 13 residues. Here the CDR3 DNA reads TGTGCCAGTAGTATCTCAGGGATCCACGAGCAGTACTTC. Its protein is CASSISGIHEQYF.

Points on this clonotype: A much more abundant neighbour one base away suggests this may be a read error. This chain joins TRBV7-2 and TRBJ2-2; no clear D gene. The CDR3 runs 13 residues. CDR1 is SGHTA, CDR2 FQGNSA, per germline. The CDR3 here is CARSLGWAGELFF. CDR3 DNA: TGTGCCAGGAGCTTAGGGTGGGCCGGGGAGCTGTTTTTT. The full variable domain, its missing parts supplied by reference TRBV7-2 and TRBJ2-2, is GAGVSQSPSNKVTEKGKDVELRCDPISGHTALYWYRQSLGQGLEFLIYFQGNSAPDKSGLPSDRFSAERTGGSVSTLTIQRTQQEDSAVYLCARSLGWAGELFFGEGSRLTVL.

The V and J genes are TRBV25-1 and TRBJ1-1; 9 positions match TRBD1. CDR1 is MGHDK and CDR2 is SYGVNS in the germline V gene. J lost 6 bases, V lost 5 bases, and 10 bases had no gene match. This CDR3 contains 15 residues. The CDR3 DNA is TGTGCCAGCAGTCTCCGCACAGGGGGCGTCGCTGAAGCTTTCTTT. Translating it yields CASSLRTGGVAEAFF.

This clonotype was seen ten or more times. The chain links TRBV7-3 to TRBJ2-2; 11 bases align to TRBD1. J was trimmed by 6 bases and V by 4 bases; bases with no gene match: 7. The germline V gene has CDR1 SGHTA and CDR2 FQGTGA. This CDR3 has 16 residues. This CDR3 reads CASSSPGQGAAGELFF. The CDR3 nucleotides read TGTGCCAGCAGCTCCCCCGGACAGGGGGCTGCCGGGGAGCTGTTTTTT.

Here the CDR3 reads CASSLRGLTYEQYF. The DNA of the CDR3 is TGTGCCAGCAGTTTAAGGGGGCTCACCTACGAGCAGTACTTC. The V and J genes are TRBV27 and TRBJ2-7, with 7 bases identical to TRBD1. The V gene's germline CDR1 is MNHEY and CDR2 SMNVEV (reference sequence). The CDR3 is 14 amino acids. V was pared by 2 bases and J by 2 bases, with 3 bases of the junction left unmatched.

This clonotype was seen only once. An end of the junction does not agree with germline; a read error may underlie this. This CDR3 reads CASNSAVEAAEGGQPRHF. CDR3 nucleotide sequence: TGTGCCAGCAATTCCGCGGTTGAGGCAGCGGAGGGGGGGCAGCCCCGGCATTTT. The chain recombines TRBV28 with TRBJ1-5, with D possibly matching TRBD1 (6 bases). Germline V gene data show CDR1 as MDHEN and CDR2 as SYDVKM. CDR3 length: 18 residues. Filled out from reference TRBV28 and TRBJ1-5, the complete variable domain reads DVKVTQSSRYLVKRTGEKVFLECVQDMDHENMFWYRQDPGLGLRLIYFSYDVKMKEKGDIPEGYSVSREKKERFSLILESASTNQTSMYLCASNSAVEAAEGGQPRHFGDGTRLSIL.

This clonotype has just a few counts. V usage is TRBV6-2 or TRBV6-3 and J usage is TRBJ1-6; D perhaps matches TRBD1 (6 bases). V was clipped by 6 bases and J by 10 bases, with 25 bases between them. The germline CDR1 and CDR2 sequences are MNHEY and SVGEGT. This CDR3 is built from 17 residues. As DNA, the CDR3 is TGTGCCAGCAGGGACAGTGATCTGTCCGCTCCCATCTCACCCCTCCACTTT. It codes for CASRDSDLSAPISPLHF.

The V and J genes are TRBV5-6 and TRBJ1-1; tentative D call: TRBD1 (5 bases). The length of the CDR3 is 15 residues. Trimming took off 1 base at V and 0 bases at J, with 10 bases between the two ends. The germline V gene encodes CDR1 SGHDT and CDR2 YYEEEE. The CDR3 loop is CASSLLQEMNTEAFF. CDR3 nucleotides: TGTGCCAGCAGCTTGCTACAGGAAATGAACACTGAAGCTTTCTTT.

A few counts support this clonotype. This CDR3 reads CASSPTGPYVTEAFF. The CDR3 coding sequence is TGTGCCAGCAGCCCTACGGGGCCCTATGTGACTGAAGCTTTCTTT. The chain uses TRBV7-9 and TRBJ1-1, with a possible D match to TRBD1 (5 bases). Trimming took 5 bases from V and 5 from J, leaving 18 bases between them. The CDR3 has 15 amino acids. Per germline, CDR1 SEHNR and CDR2 FQNEAQ (reference sequence).

This clonotype was seen only a few times. The V gene is TRBV6-2 or TRBV6-3, the J gene TRBJ2-7; D is unresolved. From germline, CDR1 is MNHEY and CDR2 SVGEGT. V lost 8 bases and J 3 bases, leaving 8 bases between the germline ends. This CDR3 spans 11 amino acids. CDR3 sequence (DNA): TGTGCCAGCCAGAACAGCTACGAGCAGTACTTC. Protein: CASQNSYEQYF.

The V gene is TRBV28, the J gene TRBJ2-1, with TRBD2 matching 14 bases. V gave up 5 bases and J gave up 8 bases; unmatched junction bases: 5. Germline V CDR1 and CDR2: MDHEN, SYDVKM. This CDR3 is built from 15 residues. The CDR3 coding sequence is TGTGCCAGCAGTCTCGGACTAGCGGGGGGCTATGAGCAGTTCTTC. Residues: CASSLGLAGGYEQFF.

The V and J genes are TRBV10-2 and TRBJ1-1; D is undetermined. The CDR3 loop spans 13 amino acids. Germline CDR1 and CDR2: WSHSY and SAAADI. The ends were cut back, 2 bases at V and 1 base at J, with 5 bases in the middle. CDR3: CASSEAANTEAFF. DNA of the CDR3: TGCGCCAGCAGTGAGGCAGCGAACACTGAAGCTTTCTTT.

Remarks on this clonotype: A much larger clonotype is one base distant, so this may be a read error. The chain recombines TRBV28 with TRBJ2-1; a possible D gene is TRBD2 (7 bases). Germline V gene lookup returns CDR1 MDHEN and CDR2 SYDVKM. CDR3 size: 15 residues. With 6 bases removed from V and 6 bases from J, the gap between germline ends came to 18 bases. The CDR3 loop is CASRLVAGAANEQFF. CDR3 in DNA: TGTGCCAGCAGATTAGTGGCGGGGGCTGCCAATGAGCAGTTCTTC. Supplemented by reference TRBV28 and TRBJ2-1, the full variable domain reads DVKVTQSSRYLVKRTGEKVFLECVQDMDHENMFWYRQDPGLGLRLIYFSYDVKMKEKGDIPEGYSVSREKKERFSLILESASTNQTSMYLCASRLVAGAANEQFFGPGTRLTVL.

Many counts were recorded for this clonotype. The genes are TRBV28 and TRBJ2-7; TRBD1 or TRBD2 may be the D gene (5 bases each). The germline V gene has CDR1 MDHEN and CDR2 SYDVKM. This CDR3 contains 18 residues. V was clipped by 5 bases and J by 2 bases, with 25 bases between them. The CDR3 bases are TGTGCCAGCAGTCTAGGAGGCCTCGGGACGTTATTACCCTACGAGCAGTACTTC. Its translation: CASSLGGLGTLLPYEQYF.

This clonotype was detected ten times or more. J is TRBJ2-5 and V is TRBV7-9, with D perhaps matching TRBD2 (5 bases). The germline V gene encodes CDR1 SEHNR and CDR2 FQNEAQ (reference sequence). Trimming cost V 5 bases and J 3 bases, with 13 bases left between them. The CDR3 runs to 14 residues. CDR3 residues: CASSKGLEKETQYF. As DNA, the CDR3 is TGTGCCAGCAGCAAAGGACTGGAAAAAGAGACCCAGTACTTC.

This clonotype was observed at least ten times. The chain uses TRBV6-1 and TRBJ2-1; D remains unclear. Germline V gene data show CDR1 as MNHNS and CDR2 as SASEGT. Trimming took 3 bases from V and 10 from J, leaving 13 bases between them. The CDR3 totals 13 residues. Here the CDR3 DNA reads TGTGCCAGCAGTGATTGGATATTTGGGGAGCAGTTCTTC. Residues: CASSDWIFGEQFF.

At least ten counts were recorded for this clonotype. This rearrangement joins TRBV7-2 to TRBJ1-4; the match to TRBD1 covers 7 bases. CDR1 is SGHTA and CDR2 is FQGNSA in the germline V gene. The V segment lost 5 bases and the J segment 6 bases; nucleotides outside the gene matches: 12. The CDR3 loop spans 16 amino acids. The CDR3 reads CASSLGTANAYEKLFF. The CDR3 DNA reads as TGTGCCAGCAGCCTGGGGACAGCCAACGCGTATGAAAAACTGTTTTTT.

The table lists this clonotype with a few counts. The chain uses TRBV11-2 and TRBJ1-2; the D gene is possibly TRBD1 (6 bases). Deletions cut 5 bases from V and 4 bases from J, with 17 bases between. This CDR3 is 15 amino acids long. Looked up from germline, CDR1 is SGHAT and CDR2 is FQNNGV. CDR3: CASSITQQGSYGYTF. CDR3 nucleotides: TGTGCCAGCAGCATAACCCAACAGGGATCCTATGGCTACACCTTC.

The rearrangement uses TRBV6-5 and TRBJ2-7; D may correspond to TRBD1 or TRBD2 (6 bases each). The V and J ends lost 2 bases and 1 base respectively, with 12 bases between them. The germline V gene encodes CDR1 MNHEY and CDR2 SVGAGI. This CDR3 contains 15 residues. CDR3 protein: CASSYGQGTSYEQYF. CDR3 sequence (DNA): TGTGCCAGCAGTTACGGGCAGGGGACTTCCTACGAGCAGTACTTC.

In this sample, this clonotype turned up a few times. This chain joins TRBV7-9 and TRBJ1-1, with 7 positions matching TRBD1. The CDR3 extends over 16 amino acids. With 3 bases clipped from V and 0 bases from J, the junction kept 7 bases outside the gene matches. Germline V gene lookup returns CDR1 SEHNR and CDR2 FQNEAQ (reference sequence). CDR3 in amino acids: CASSFRPTGLNTEAFF. The CDR3, as DNA: TGTGCCAGCAGCTTCCGACCGACAGGGCTGAACACTGAAGCTTTCTTT.